The 29 T cell receptor beta chains presented below share a single source sample, sequenced in a study of T cell repertoires in cytomegalovirus infection. These receptors have no known antigen. Via MiXCR, TCRdb re-called the reads, giving one row per CDR3 protein. Of approximately 350,000 distinct CDR3 sequences listed, about 34% are singletons. The sample consisted of cultured PBMCs, taken from culture after CMV antigen stimulation. These receptors came from a human donor in good health (CMV status not recorded). Some clones in this sample may be carry-over from other donors' samples.

The V and J genes are TRBV27 and TRBJ2-1; D call uncertain. Germline-derived CDR1 and CDR2 are MNHEY and SMNVEV (reference sequence). V was cut by 2 bases and J by 4 bases, with 15 bases left in between. This CDR3 has 16 residues. The CDR3 DNA reads TGTGCCAGCAGTTTACAACCTACCCCCTCATACAATGAGCAGTTCTTC. It specifies CASSLQPTPSYNEQFF.

This clonotype was seen at least ten times. The chain joins TRBV7-2 to TRBJ2-3; tentative D call: TRBD2 (5 bases). The CDR3 is 17 amino acids. The germline V and J ends were trimmed by 1 base and 2 bases, with 16 bases remaining between them. Germline CDR1 SGHTA, CDR2 FQGNSA. DNA for the CDR3: TGTGCCAGCAGCTTAGTTCGCCCCCCGGAGGTCACAGATACGCAGTATTTT. Translation: CASSLVRPPEVTDTQYF. The whole variable domain, filled in from reference TRBV7-2 and TRBJ2-3, reads GAGVSQSPSNKVTEKGKDVELRCDPISGHTALYWYRQSLGQGLEFLIYFQGNSAPDKSGLPSDRFSAERTGGSVSTLTIQRTQQEDSAVYLCASSLVRPPEVTDTQYFGPGTRLTVL.

Only a few counts were recorded for this clonotype. The rearrangement uses TRBV15 and TRBJ2-5; the D gene is possibly TRBD1 (7 bases). Trimming removed 2 bases from V and 3 bases from J, with 10 bases in between. CDR1 and CDR2 from the germline V gene are LNHNV and YYDKDF (reference sequence). The CDR3 contains 14 residues. The CDR3 sequence is CATSRQGGEETQYF. The CDR3, as DNA: TGTGCCACCAGCAGACAGGGGGGCGAAGAGACCCAGTACTTC.

Points on this clonotype: A much larger clone lies one base from this, so it may be a read error. V usage is TRBV7-2 and J usage is TRBJ2-1; TRBD2 matches at 8 bases. The germline V gene encodes CDR1 SGHTA and CDR2 FQGNSA. This CDR3 spans 14 amino acids. With 4 bases clipped from V and 3 bases from J, the junction kept 2 bases outside the gene matches. CDR3: CASSSLADYNEQFF. The CDR3 DNA reads TGTGCCAGCAGCTCACTAGCGGACTACAATGAGCAGTTCTTC.

There are a few counts of this clonotype. This chain uses TRBV7-2 with TRBJ2-4; possible D gene TRBD2, 6 bases. CDR1 is SGHTA, CDR2 FQGNSA, per germline. V was trimmed by 3 bases and J by 6 bases, leaving 12 bases between them. The CDR3 spans 14 residues. This chain's CDR3 is CASSFPGLLNIQYF. CDR3 DNA sequence: TGTGCCAGCAGCTTCCCGGGACTCCTAAACATTCAGTACTTC.

This clonotype has a handful of counts. The chain has TRBV19 and TRBJ1-5; weak D call: TRBD1 (5 bases). CDR3 size: 15 residues. Trimming left V 9 bases short and J 9 bases short, with 24 bases between. The germline V gene has CDR1 LNHDA and CDR2 SQIVND (reference sequence). This chain's CDR3 is CASGTPGPKITPQHF. CDR3 coding DNA: TGTGCCAGCGGGACGCCTGGACCGAAGATTACGCCCCAGCATTTT.

This clonotype was seen only a few times. This rearrangement joins TRBV7-9 to TRBJ1-1; D possibly corresponds to TRBD1 (6 bases). From germline, CDR1 is SEHNR and CDR2 FQNEAQ (reference sequence). The CDR3 contains 14 residues. V gave up 6 bases and J gave up 4 bases, with 15 bases separating them. The CDR3 loop is CASRAQGRATEAFF. Written as DNA, the CDR3 is TGTGCCAGCAGGGCACAGGGTCGGGCCACTGAAGCTTTCTTT.

This clonotype was picked up a small number of times. The chain joins TRBV5-1 to TRBJ1-2, with D possibly matching TRBD1 (6 bases). The germline V gene encodes CDR1 SGHRS and CDR2 YFSETQ. V was cut by 4 bases and J by 3 bases, with 10 bases left in between. The CDR3 consists of 13 residues. In DNA, the CDR3 is TGCGCCAGCAGCCCGGACAGCGACTATGGCTACACCTTC. This codes for CASSPDSDYGYTF.

This chain joins TRBV6-1 and TRBJ1-2; no firm D call. The V gene's germline CDR1 is MNHNS and CDR2 SASEGT. CDR3 length equals 13 residues. Trimming removed 8 bases from V and 0 bases from J, with 10 bases in between. The CDR3 DNA reads as TGTGCCAGCGGCGAGATCTCTAACTATGGCTACACCTTC. Its translation: CASGEISNYGYTF.

This clonotype was found a few times. The rearrangement joins TRBV27 to TRBJ1-3; D is uncertain. There are 15 residues in the CDR3. The germline gives CDR1 MNHEY, CDR2 SMNVEV (reference sequence). The V gene lost 6 bases and the J gene lost 1 base, with 13 bases spanning the gap. CDR3 nucleotides: TGTGCCAGCAGCACGCGGACCTCTTCTGGAAACACCATATATTTT. Translated, it gives CASSTRTSSGNTIYF.

The gene calls are TRBV7-2 and TRBJ1-2; D ambiguous. V lost 2 bases, J lost 8 bases, and 12 bases lay in between. Germline values: CDR1 SGHTA, CDR2 FQGNSA. This CDR3 comprises 13 residues. The CDR3 nucleotides are TGTGCCAGCAGCTTATCCCGGACTGGCGGCTACACCTTC. It specifies CASSLSRTGGYTF.

This clonotype was found a few times. The rearrangement uses TRBV6-2 or TRBV6-3 and TRBJ2-3; 11 bases match TRBD2. Germline lookup yields CDR1 MNHEY and CDR2 SVGEGT. Losses at the gene ends were 6 bases for V and 3 bases for J; bases not matched to a gene: 11. The CDR3 sequence is 17 residues long. Written as DNA, the CDR3 is TGTGCCAGCAGCGAAATATTAGCGGGAGGGCAAACAGATACGCAGTATTTT. Translated, it gives CASSEILAGGQTDTQYF.

V usage is TRBV4-3 and J usage is TRBJ2-3; perhaps TRBD2 as D (6 bases). With 0 bases removed from V and 4 bases from J, the gap between germline ends came to 14 bases. This CDR3 has 16 residues. Germline loops: CDR1 LGHNA, CDR2 YSLEER. Here the CDR3 reads CASSQEALATADTQYF. The DNA of the CDR3 is TGCGCCAGCAGCCAAGAGGCACTAGCCACCGCAGATACGCAGTATTTT.

The chain carries TRBV11-3 and TRBJ2-5; tentative D call: TRBD1 (5 bases). CDR3 size: 15 residues. Trimming took off 1 base at V and 7 bases at J, with 16 bases between the two ends. In germline, CDR1 is SGHNT, CDR2 YENEEA. This CDR3 reads CASSLVSTARWTQYF. CDR3 nucleotide sequence: TGTGCCAGCAGCTTAGTGTCGACAGCCCGTTGGACCCAGTACTTC.

This clonotype turned up a few times. The chain has TRBV7-6 and TRBJ2-1; D might be TRBD2 (6 bases). The germline V gene encodes CDR1 SGHVS and CDR2 FNYEAQ. Trimming stripped 0 bases from V and 8 bases from J, with 8 bases between. The CDR3 loop spans 13 amino acids. As DNA, the CDR3 is TGTGCCAGCAGCTTAGCTCTAGCGTATGAGCAGTTCTTC. Its translation: CASSLALAYEQFF.

The chain employs TRBV5-6 and TRBJ1-2, with D possibly TRBD1 on 5 matching bases. Between the trimmed V and J ends, which lost 2 bases and 12 bases, there was a span of 17 bases. The CDR3 extends over 13 amino acids. Germline V gives CDR1 SGHDT, CDR2 YYEEEE. CDR3 DNA: TGTGCCAGCAGCTTTAGGAGAGCAGGGACGGACACCTTC. This translates into CASSFRRAGTDTF.

At least ten counts were recorded for this clonotype. The rearrangement uses TRBV7-8 and TRBJ2-7, with 13 bases that match TRBD2. Germline trimming cut 3 bases from V and 5 bases from J; bases unmatched to any gene: 4. CDR1 and CDR2 (germline): SGHVS, FQNEAQ. The length of the CDR3 is 15 residues. CDR3 amino acids: CASSFQGLAGDEQYV. For the CDR3, the DNA is TGTGCCAGCAGCTTTCAAGGACTAGCGGGAGACGAGCAGTACGTC.

This clonotype was observed a handful of times. This chain's CDR3 is CASSRFGQSYNEQFF. The CDR3 DNA sequence: TGTGCCAGCAGTCGTTTTGGACAGTCCTACAATGAGCAGTTCTTC. The chain is built from TRBV7-2 and TRBJ2-1; D possibly corresponds to TRBD1 (6 bases). CDR1 is SGHTA, CDR2 FQGNSA, per germline. Between the trimmed V and J ends, which lost 6 bases and 1 base, there was a span of 13 bases. The length of the CDR3 is 15 residues.

The chain employs TRBV7-6 and TRBJ1-3; tentatively, D is TRBD1 (6 bases). Germline lookup yields CDR1 SGHVS and CDR2 FNYEAQ. The CDR3 sequence is 17 residues long. Trimming took off 5 bases at V and 2 bases at J, with 19 bases between the two ends. The CDR3, as DNA: TGTGCCAGCAGCAAGCGGGGAGGGGGAGATCCTGGAAACACCATATATTTT. Encoded protein: CASSKRGGGDPGNTIYF.

This clonotype was seen only a few times. The chain couples TRBV11-2 to TRBJ2-1; D gene ambiguous. V gave up 3 bases and J gave up 2 bases, with 11 bases separating them. Germline V gene sequence: CDR1 SGHAT, CDR2 FQNNGV. The CDR3 extends over 15 amino acids. The CDR3 region is CASSFRSNAYNEQFF. In nucleotides, the CDR3 is TGTGCCAGCAGCTTTCGTAGTAATGCCTACAATGAGCAGTTCTTC.

A remark on this clonotype: Since a much larger clone is just one base distant, this may be a read error. The V call is TRBV6-5, the J call TRBJ2-1; 9 bases are shared with TRBD1. The V gene's germline CDR1 is MNHEY and CDR2 SVGAGI. J gave up 3 bases and V 5 bases, and 20 bases lay outside the gene matches. This CDR3 is built from 20 residues. The chain's CDR3 is CASSRWGTGFGLVVYNEQFF. The CDR3 DNA reads TGTGCCAGCAGTCGATGGGGGACAGGGTTTGGACTAGTGGTCTACAATGAGCAGTTCTTC.

The rearrangement joins TRBV20-1 to TRBJ2-1; 9 bases are shared with TRBD1. In germline, CDR1 is DFQATT, CDR2 SNEGSKA (reference sequence). Germline trimming cut 2 bases from V and 6 bases from J; bases unmatched to any gene: 2. This CDR3 contains 13 residues. DNA of the CDR3: TGCAGTGCTAGATTGACAGGGGGCAATGAGCAGTTCTTC. Translating it yields CSARLTGGNEQFF.

The chain recombines TRBV19 with TRBJ2-1; D is unclear. V lost 6 bases and J lost 0, with 12 bases in between. Per the germline V gene, CDR1 is LNHDA and CDR2 is SQIVND (reference sequence). CDR3 length equals 15 residues. The CDR3 spells CASSPTPGSYNEQFF. The CDR3 DNA reads TGTGCCAGTAGCCCTACTCCCGGCTCCTACAATGAGCAGTTCTTC.

This clonotype has a count of ten or more. The CDR3 bases are TGTGCCAGCAGTGAAGGACTAGCGGGCTCCTACGAGCAGTACGTC. It encodes CASSEGLAGSYEQYV. The V gene is TRBV6-1, the J gene TRBJ2-7; 10 bases align to TRBD2. Germline V gene lookup returns CDR1 MNHNS and CDR2 SASEGT. J gave up 0 bases and V 1 base, and 0 bases lay outside the gene matches. The CDR3 is made up of 15 amino acids.

The sample holds a few counts of this clonotype. The J gene is TRBJ2-7, the V gene TRBV27, with a tentative D call TRBD2 (6 bases). The germline V and J ends were trimmed by 6 bases and 4 bases, with 22 bases remaining between them. This CDR3 spans 16 amino acids. Looked up from germline, CDR1 is MNHEY and CDR2 is SMNVEV (reference sequence). CDR3 nucleotide sequence: TGTGCCAGCAGACGTAACCTAGGGTCAGGAGGGTACGAGCAGTACTTC. Its translation: CASRRNLGSGGYEQYF.

J is TRBJ1-1 and V is TRBV9; D remains unclear. This CDR3 contains 13 residues. Trimming shortened V by 0 bases and J by 4 bases, and 7 bases separated the two germline ends. Per germline, CDR1 SGDLS and CDR2 YYNGEE. The CDR3 protein is CASSVDSGTEAFF. Here the CDR3 DNA reads TGTGCCAGCAGCGTAGATAGCGGCACTGAAGCTTTCTTT.

The gene calls are TRBV18 and TRBJ1-3; a weak D match, TRBD1 (5 bases). V lost 1 base and J lost 0, with 16 bases in between. This CDR3 region has 18 residues. From germline, CDR1 is KGHSH and CDR2 LQKENI. CDR3 nucleotide sequence: TGTGCCAGCTCACCACAACAAACCGACAGCCACTCTGGAAACACCATATATTTT. As protein: CASSPQQTDSHSGNTIYF.

In its sample, this clonotype was seen a few times. This rearrangement joins TRBV7-4 to TRBJ1-3; tentative D call: TRBD1 (6 bases). V lost 3 bases and J lost 1, with 19 bases in between. CDR1 and CDR2 from the germline V gene are SGHVT and SQSDAQ. The CDR3 has 18 residues. CDR3 sequence reads: CASSFLVGRGVSGNTIYF. The DNA of the CDR3 is TGTGCCAGCAGCTTTTTGGTTGGCAGGGGAGTTTCTGGAAACACCATATATTTT.

This clonotype showed up just a few times. The gene calls are TRBV7-8 and TRBJ2-5; D not certain. Trimming took 5 bases from V and 9 from J, leaving 10 bases between them. The CDR3 is 11 amino acids. Germline V lookup: CDR1 SGHVS, CDR2 FQNEAQ. For the CDR3, the DNA is TGTGCCAGCAGCGTCGACCAGTCCCAGTACTTC. Its protein is CASSVDQSQYF. Using reference TRBV7-8 and TRBJ2-5 for the parts outside the CDR3, the full variable domain is GAGVSQSPRYKVAKRGQDVALRCDPISGHVSLFWYQQALGQGPEFLTYFQNEAQLDKSGLPSDRFFAERPEGSVSTLKIQRTQQEDSAVYLCASSVDQSQYFGPGTRLLVL.